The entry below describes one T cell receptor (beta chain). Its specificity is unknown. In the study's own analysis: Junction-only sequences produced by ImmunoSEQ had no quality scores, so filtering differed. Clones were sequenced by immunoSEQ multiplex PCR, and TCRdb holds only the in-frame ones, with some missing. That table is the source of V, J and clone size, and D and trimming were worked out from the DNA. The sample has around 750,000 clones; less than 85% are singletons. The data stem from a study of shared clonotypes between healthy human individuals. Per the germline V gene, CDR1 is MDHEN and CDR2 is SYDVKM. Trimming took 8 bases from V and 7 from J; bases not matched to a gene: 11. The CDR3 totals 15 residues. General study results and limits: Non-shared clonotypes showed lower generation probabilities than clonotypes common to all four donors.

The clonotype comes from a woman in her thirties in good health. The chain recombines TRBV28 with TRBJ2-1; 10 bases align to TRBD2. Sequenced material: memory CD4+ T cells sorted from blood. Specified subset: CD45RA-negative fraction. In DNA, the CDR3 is TGTGCCAGCGGCTCGGCTAGCGGGAGTCGGAATGAGCAGTTCTTC. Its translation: CASGSASGSRNEQFF.